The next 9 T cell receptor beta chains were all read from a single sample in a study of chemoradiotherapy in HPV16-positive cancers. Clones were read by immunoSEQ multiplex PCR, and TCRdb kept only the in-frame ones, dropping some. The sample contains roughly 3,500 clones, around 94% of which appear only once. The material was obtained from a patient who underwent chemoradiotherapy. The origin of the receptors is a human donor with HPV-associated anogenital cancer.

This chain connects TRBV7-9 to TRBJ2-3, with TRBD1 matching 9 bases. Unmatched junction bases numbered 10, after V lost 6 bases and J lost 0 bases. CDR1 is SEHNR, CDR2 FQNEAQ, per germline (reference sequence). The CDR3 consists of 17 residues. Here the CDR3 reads CASRLNPGQGSTDTQYF. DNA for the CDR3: TGTGCCAGCAGGCTAAATCCGGGACAGGGCAGCACAGATACGCAGTATTTT.

The CDR3 reads CASSRTGVFDKNIQYF. The CDR3, as DNA: TGTGCCAGCAGCCGGACAGGGGTGTTTGACAAAAACATTCAGTACTTC. The rearrangement uses TRBV5-6 and TRBJ2-4; 9 nucleotides agree with TRBD1. Germline assignment: CDR1 SGHDT and CDR2 YYEEEE. The CDR3 has 16 residues. V was clipped by 4 bases and J by 3 bases; unmatched bases: 8. The full variable domain, completed using reference TRBV5-6 and TRBJ2-4, is DAGVTQSPTHLIKTRGQQVTLRCSPKSGHDTVSWYQQALGQGPQFIFQYYEEEERQRGNFPDRFSGHQFPNYSSELNVNALLLGDSALYLCASSRTGVFDKNIQYFGAGTRLSVL.

The CDR3 protein is CASSLSLAGAYEQYF. The CDR3 DNA follows: TGTGCCAGCAGCTTGAGTCTAGCGGGAGCCTACGAGCAGTACTTC. This chain joins TRBV5-6 and TRBJ2-7, with 10 bases that match TRBD2. The trim removed 1 base at V and 2 bases at J, leaving 3 bases unmatched. CDR3 size: 15 residues. Germline V gene data show CDR1 as SGHDT and CDR2 as YYEEEE.

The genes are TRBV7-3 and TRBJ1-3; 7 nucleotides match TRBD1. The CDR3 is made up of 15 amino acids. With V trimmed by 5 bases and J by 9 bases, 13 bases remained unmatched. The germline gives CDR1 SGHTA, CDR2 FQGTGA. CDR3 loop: CASSPTLGGAGTIYF. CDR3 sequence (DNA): TGTGCCAGCAGCCCCACCTTAGGGGGCGCAGGCACCATATATTTT.

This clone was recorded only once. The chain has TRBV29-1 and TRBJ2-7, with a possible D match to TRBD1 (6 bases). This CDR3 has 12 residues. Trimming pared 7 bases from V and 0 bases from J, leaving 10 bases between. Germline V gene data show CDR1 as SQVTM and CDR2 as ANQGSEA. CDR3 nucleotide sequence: TGCAGCGGCGACAGGAGCTCCTACGAGCAGTACTTC. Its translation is CSGDRSSYEQYF.

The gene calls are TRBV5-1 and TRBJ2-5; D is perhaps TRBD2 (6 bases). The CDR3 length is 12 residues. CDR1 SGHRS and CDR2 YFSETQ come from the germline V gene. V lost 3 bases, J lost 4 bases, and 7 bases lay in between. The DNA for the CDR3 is TGCGCCAGCAGCTCCGGGAGAGAGACCCAGTACTTC. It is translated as CASSSGRETQYF.

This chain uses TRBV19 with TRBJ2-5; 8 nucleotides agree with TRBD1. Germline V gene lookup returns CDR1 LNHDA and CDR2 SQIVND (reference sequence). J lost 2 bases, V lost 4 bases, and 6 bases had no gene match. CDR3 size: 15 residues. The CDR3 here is CASSSIGQGQETQYF. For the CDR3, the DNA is TGTGCCAGTAGTAGTATAGGACAGGGACAAGAGACCCAGTACTTC.

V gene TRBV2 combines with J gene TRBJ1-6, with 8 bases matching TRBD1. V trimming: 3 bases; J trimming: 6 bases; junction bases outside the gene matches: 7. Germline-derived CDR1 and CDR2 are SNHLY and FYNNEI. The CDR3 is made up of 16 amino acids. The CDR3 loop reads CASSEGQGAGNSPLHF. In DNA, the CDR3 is TGTGCCAGCAGTGAGGGGCAGGGGGCAGGTAATTCACCCCTCCACTTT.

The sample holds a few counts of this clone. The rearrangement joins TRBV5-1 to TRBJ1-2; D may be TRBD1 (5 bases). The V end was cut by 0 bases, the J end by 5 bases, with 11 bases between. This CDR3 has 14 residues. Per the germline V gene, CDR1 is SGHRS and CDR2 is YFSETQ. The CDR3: CASSLDGAGYGYTF. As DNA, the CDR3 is TGCGCCAGCAGCTTGGACGGGGCGGGGTATGGCTACACCTTC.